The text below deals with one T cell receptor (beta chain). Its antigen is unknown. The observed sequence ends 3 residues before the CDR3 terminus, with the missing tail filled in from the germline J gene. Standard criteria were used to diagnose CVID, namely serum IgG, IgA and/or IgM reduced below the normal range together with specific antibody deficiency. A total of roughly 46 subjects (approximately 15 female and 29 male; age range roughly 9 to 64 years, mean age roughly 40) were included in the CVID group. Most of the CVID patients and most of the healthy controls were of Caucasian heritage. All CVID subjects had received replacement immunoglobulin therapy for at least one year at the time of study participation. When blood was collected, none of the CVID subjects were ill or on immunomodulatory or immunosuppressive medication. Heparinized peripheral whole blood samples of about 4.5 to 8.5 ml were obtained from each donor. TCRbeta CDR3 repertoires were sequenced from genomic DNA of adults with common variable immune deficiency (CVID) and healthy adult controls. To isolate peripheral blood mononuclear cells, diluted blood was subjected to density centrifugation over Hypaque 1077 or Ficoll-Paque. Genomic DNA was obtained from unsorted mononuclear cells using either Qiagen column purification or a centrifugation-based method.

The CDR3 numbers 17 residues from cysteine through phenylalanine. Part of the CDR3 DNA is given, 42 bases translated from base 1. V loses 3 bases of germline sequence and J loses 4 bases, and the interval between the two ends is 21 bases. CDR1 and CDR2 are drawn from the germline V gene (reference sequence): LNHDA, SQIVND. This sample was taken from a study of T cell clonality in common variable immunodeficiency (dated by TCRdb to between 2014 and 2017). Points the paper makes about the study in general: TCRbeta clonality was higher in CVID subjects than in healthy controls (t-test p = 0.018), and the increase was most characteristic of about a third of subjects. Patient heterogeneity within the CVID cohort put limits on correlating repertoire features with clinical complications. Fewer deletions and N-nucleotide insertions were reportedly observed in CVID TCRbeta sequences, and highly modified clones with 13 or more V deletions were reportedly absent from CVID TCRbeta sequences. Even though DNA input was equal, the average per sample came to about 81,820 unique sequences for controls compared with some 29,000 for CVID samples. CVID subjects shared fewer TCRbeta clones with each other than healthy controls did (p < 0.0001). According to the authors, figuring out what caused the increased clonality in CVID would require sequencing the repertoires of T cell subpopulations.

For sequencing, equivalent amounts of genomic DNA were input from CVID and control samples. For every sample, a 60 bp segment covering the rearranged TCRbeta CDR3 region was amplified and then sequenced. The immunoSEQ assay, a bias-corrected multiplex PCR combined with high-throughput sequencing, was used to amplify TCRbeta. The authors processed their data as follows. Every unique nucleotide sequence counted as a clone and was annotated with V, D and J genes, copy number and frequency. Sequences were labeled productive if in frame, and non-productive if out of frame or containing stop codons. As previously described, clonality was computed from Shannon's entropy. The predicted amino acid sequences of productive clones were used to derive the mean CDR3 Kyte-Doolittle hydropathy. The R hclust function was used to hierarchically cluster scaled V gene usage with Manhattan distance and complete linkage. To assess clone sharing by CDR3 amino acid sequence, 12 repertoires per group were resampled over 100 rounds. The repertoires were screened for some 70 published EBV-specific TCRbeta sequences and a few hundred published CMV-specific TCRbeta sequences. Analysis left out two CVID samples that produced under 10,000 sequences, so some 45 CVID repertoires remained. The source is immuneACCESS, and TCRdb retained only in-frame sequences with V and J called. Part of the clones is not carried over; for the studies checked, unresolved V genes explain less than half of this, and the remainder is unexplained. V and J calls and clone size are copied from that table; D and trimming were computed from the DNA. The sample has over 30,000 clones on record, with no singletons. The ten top clones hold around 28% of the sample.

The sample comprised peripheral blood mononuclear cells. The chain is assembled from TRBV19 and TRBJ1-2, with the identity of the D gene unclear. The origin of this receptor is a human donor with common variable immunodeficiency. The CDR3 protein sequence reads: CASSMLGNAGKGYGYTF. The covered CDR3 bases are TGTGCCAGTAGTATGTTGGGTAATGCGGGTAAAGGCTATGGC.